The clone carrying this T cell receptor (beta chain) has just one count. This specimen belongs to a study of blood T cell repertoires in COVID-19. Germline assignment: CDR1 SNHLY and CDR2 FYNNEI. V dropped 7 bases and J dropped 0 bases, with 10 bases sitting between them. The CDR3 covers 15 residues. Seattle's cohort entered during active infection and was followed longitudinally. Source study methods: The authors estimated nucleated cell counts from reference gene primer amplification. Data came from immunoSEQ multiplex PCR; TCRdb stores just in-frame clones and leaves some out. V, J and clone size derive from that table, while D and trimming were established from the DNA sequence. Among about 500,000 clones listed, around nine tenths were seen once.

The sequenced sample was peripheral blood. The chain carries TRBV2 and TRBJ1-6; D ambiguous. The origin of this receptor is a woman in her 50s with COVID-19, enrolled during active disease. CDR3: CASKVPGSYNSPLHF. CDR3 coding DNA: TGTGCCAGCAAGGTCCCGGGCTCCTATAATTCACCCCTCCACTTT.